Described below is a single T cell receptor beta chain sequence and its context. Its antigen is unknown. The entry originates in a study of cytomegalovirus exposure and HLA in healthy donors. The study, taken as a whole, reports: TRBV6-2, TRBV6-3 and other indistinguishable V segments were excluded.

PCR primers comprised 60 Vbeta and 13 Jbeta primers. The protocol was immunoSEQ multiplex PCR, while the TCRdb copy is restricted to in-frame clones and leaves out a portion. This sample has over 150,000 clones, with 70% to 80% found just once. Germline-derived CDR1 and CDR2 are SGDLS and YYNGEE. Trimming stripped 0 bases from V and 0 bases from J, with 8 bases between. The CDR3 is made up of 15 amino acids. The chain has TRBV9 and TRBJ2-3, with D possibly being TRBD1 (6 bases). The sequence was obtained from a man between 25 and 39 years old in good health and CMV-seronegative. Sequenced: PBMCs. CDR3 nucleotide sequence: TGTGCCAGCAGCGTAGGTCAGGGGAGCACAGATACGCAGTATTTT. Translating gives CASSVGQGSTDTQYF.